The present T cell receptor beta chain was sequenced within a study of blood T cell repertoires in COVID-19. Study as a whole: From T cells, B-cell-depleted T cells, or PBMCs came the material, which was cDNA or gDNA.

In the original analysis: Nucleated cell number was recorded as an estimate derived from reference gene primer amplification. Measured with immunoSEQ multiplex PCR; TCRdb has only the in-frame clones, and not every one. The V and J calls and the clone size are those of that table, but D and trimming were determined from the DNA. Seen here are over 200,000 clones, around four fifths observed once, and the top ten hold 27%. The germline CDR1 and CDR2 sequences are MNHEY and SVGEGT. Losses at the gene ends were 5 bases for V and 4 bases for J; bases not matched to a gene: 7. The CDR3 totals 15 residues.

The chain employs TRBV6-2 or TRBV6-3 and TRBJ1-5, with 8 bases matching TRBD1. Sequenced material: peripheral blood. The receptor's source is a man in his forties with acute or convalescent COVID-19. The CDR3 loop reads CASSPPNRGNQPQHF. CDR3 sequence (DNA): TGTGCCAGCAGTCCCCCTAACAGGGGGAATCAGCCCCAGCATTTT.